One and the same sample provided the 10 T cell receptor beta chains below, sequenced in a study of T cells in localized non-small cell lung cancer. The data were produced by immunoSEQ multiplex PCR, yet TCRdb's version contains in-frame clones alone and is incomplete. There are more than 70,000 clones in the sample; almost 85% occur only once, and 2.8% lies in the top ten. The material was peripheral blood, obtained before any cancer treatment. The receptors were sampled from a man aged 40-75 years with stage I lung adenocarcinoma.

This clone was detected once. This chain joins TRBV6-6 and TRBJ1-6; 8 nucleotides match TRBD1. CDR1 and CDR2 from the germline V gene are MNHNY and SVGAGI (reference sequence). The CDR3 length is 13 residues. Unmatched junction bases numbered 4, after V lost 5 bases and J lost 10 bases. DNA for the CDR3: TGTGCCAGCAGTGGACAGGGAGGATCACCCCTCCACTTT. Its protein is CASSGQGGSPLHF.

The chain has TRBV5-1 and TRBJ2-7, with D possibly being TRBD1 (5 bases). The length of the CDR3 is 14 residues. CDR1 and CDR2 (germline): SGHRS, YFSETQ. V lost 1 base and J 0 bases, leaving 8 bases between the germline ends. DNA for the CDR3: TGCGCCAGCAGCTTGTTTGACAGCTCCTACGAGCAGTACTTC. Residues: CASSLFDSSYEQYF.

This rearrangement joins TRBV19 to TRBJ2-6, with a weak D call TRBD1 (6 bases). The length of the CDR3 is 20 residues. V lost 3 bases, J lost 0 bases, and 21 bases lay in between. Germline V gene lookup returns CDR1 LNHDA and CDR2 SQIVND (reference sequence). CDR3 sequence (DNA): TGTGCCAGTAGTATTTCCCTGAACAGGGTGCCCCGCTCTGGGGCCAACGTCCTGACTTTC. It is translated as CASSISLNRVPRSGANVLTF.

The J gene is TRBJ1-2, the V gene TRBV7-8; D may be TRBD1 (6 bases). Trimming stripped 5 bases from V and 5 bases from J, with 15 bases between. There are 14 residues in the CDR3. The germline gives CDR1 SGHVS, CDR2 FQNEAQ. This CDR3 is CASSNREGIYGYTF. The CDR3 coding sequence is TGTGCCAGCAGCAACAGGGAGGGGATTTATGGCTACACCTTC.

The CDR3 loop reads CASSIDVGEKLFF. The CDR3 DNA reads TGTGCCAGCAGCATAGACGTAGGGGAAAAACTGTTTTTT. V and J are TRBV7-9 and TRBJ1-4; D not certain. V lost 5 bases and J 8 bases, leaving 12 bases between the germline ends. The germline V gene has CDR1 SEHNR and CDR2 FQNEAQ (reference sequence). The CDR3 sequence is 13 residues long. Full variable domain (rest looked up from reference TRBV7-9 and TRBJ1-4): DTGVSQNPRHKITKRGQNVTFRCDPISEHNRLYWYRQTLGQGPEFLTYFQNEAQLEKSRLLSDRFSAERPKGSFSTLEIQRTEQGDSAMYLCASSIDVGEKLFFGSGTQLSVL.

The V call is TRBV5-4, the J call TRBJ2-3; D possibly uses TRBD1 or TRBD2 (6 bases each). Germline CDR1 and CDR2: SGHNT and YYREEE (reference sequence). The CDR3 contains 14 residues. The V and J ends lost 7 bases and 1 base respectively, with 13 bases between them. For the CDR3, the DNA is TGTGCCAGCCCCTCGAGGGGGGGCACAGATACGCAGTATTTT. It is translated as CASPSRGGTDTQYF.

CDR3 sequence (DNA): TGTGCCAGTAGCTGGGGGTCGGCTAATGAAAAACTGTTTTTT. This gives the protein CASSWGSANEKLFF. The chain is built from TRBV19 and TRBJ1-4; possible D gene TRBD1, 5 bases. V was shortened by 6 bases and J by 3 bases, with 11 bases between the two germline ends. Germline lookup yields CDR1 LNHDA and CDR2 SQIVND (reference sequence). This CDR3 comprises 14 residues.

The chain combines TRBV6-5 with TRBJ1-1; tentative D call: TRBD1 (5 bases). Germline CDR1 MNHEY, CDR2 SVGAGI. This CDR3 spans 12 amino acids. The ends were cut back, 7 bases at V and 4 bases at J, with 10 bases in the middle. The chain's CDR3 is CASTRGGTEAFF. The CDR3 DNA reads TGTGCCAGCACAAGGGGCGGCACTGAAGCTTTCTTT.

CDR3 nucleotide sequence: TGTGCCTGGCGGCGGGAGATAAAAGCTTTCTTT. Translating it yields CAWRREIKAFF. The V call is TRBV30, the J call TRBJ1-1; D uncertain. The V end lost 5 bases, the J end lost 9 bases, and 13 bases lay between the germline ends. The CDR3 contains 11 residues. Germline V CDR1 and CDR2: GTSNPN, SVGIG (reference sequence).

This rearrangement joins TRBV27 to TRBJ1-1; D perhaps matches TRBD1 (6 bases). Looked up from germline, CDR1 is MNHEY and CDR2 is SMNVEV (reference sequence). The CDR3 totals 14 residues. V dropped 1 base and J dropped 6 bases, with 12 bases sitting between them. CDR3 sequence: CASSLWGGGSEAFF. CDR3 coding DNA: TGTGCCAGCAGTTTATGGGGGGGCGGGTCTGAAGCTTTCTTT.